This T cell receptor (beta chain) derives from a study of TIL therapy for anti-PD-1-resistant metastatic lung cancer. Study at large: Progressing patients received lymphodepletion, expanded TIL infusion and IL-2. Notes on the study in general: Infused TIL clonotypes partially replaced the baseline blood repertoire, then decayed over months. Treatment-naive, never-smoker and oncogene-addicted patients were overrepresented in this highly selected cohort.

For this clone: Its antigen is unknown.

Time point meaning: pre-treatment sample, taken before nivolumab and TIL therapy. Stage 4 NSCLC adults joined between late 2017 and 2020. The CDR3 is 14 amino acids. The germline V gene has CDR1 MDHEN and CDR2 SYDVKM. Trimming cost V 5 bases and J 1 base; bases outside gene matches: 4. This was the immunoSEQ v3 assay. Libraries were prepared by immunoSEQ multiplex PCR; TCRdb keeps only in-frame clonotypes and omits some of them. The sample lists approximately 50,000 clones, around three quarters occurring once. The gene calls are TRBV28 and TRBJ2-5; 7 bases match TRBD1. This clonotype was sampled from a man between 65 and 80 years old with non-small cell lung cancer. Sequencing used blood, obtained at baseline. CDR3 protein: CASSQRQGQETQYF. DNA of the CDR3: TGTGCCAGCAGTCAAAGACAGGGCCAAGAGACCCAGTACTTC.